This T cell receptor beta chain emerged from a study of Ad26.COV2.S vaccination and SARS-CoV-2 variants. Trimming removed 4 bases from V and 6 bases from J; junction bases left unmatched: 8. Germline V gene sequence: CDR1 SGHNT, CDR2 YYREEE (reference sequence). The CDR3 runs 14 residues. Treatment denoted: around 19 received Ad26.COV2.S at low or high dose, single or two shots; about 5 received placebo; per-sample allocation not given. Sampling took place 63 days after the first vaccine or placebo injection. Donor was an adult aged 18-55 years in Boston. Built on an Ad26 vector, the vaccine expressed Wuhan-strain SARS-CoV-2 spike. On this clone: The antigen is undetermined.

Study observations and caveats: Breadth measured for non-spike TCRs was similar across vaccine and placebo recipients.

The table came from immunoSEQ multiplex PCR; TCRdb's copy has only in-frame clones and leaves some out. The sample records hundreds of thousands of clones, 75% to 95% being singletons. The J gene is TRBJ2-7, the V gene TRBV5-4; TRBD1 agrees at 9 bases. The receptor comes from a person between 18 and 65 years old who received the Ad26.COV2.S COVID-19 vaccine or a placebo. Sequenced material: peripheral blood, taken in a trial of Ad26.COV2.S vaccine versus placebo. CDR3 nucleotides: TGTGCCAGCAGCGGGGGACAGGGACGGGCCGAGCAGTACTTC. As protein: CASSGGQGRAEQYF.